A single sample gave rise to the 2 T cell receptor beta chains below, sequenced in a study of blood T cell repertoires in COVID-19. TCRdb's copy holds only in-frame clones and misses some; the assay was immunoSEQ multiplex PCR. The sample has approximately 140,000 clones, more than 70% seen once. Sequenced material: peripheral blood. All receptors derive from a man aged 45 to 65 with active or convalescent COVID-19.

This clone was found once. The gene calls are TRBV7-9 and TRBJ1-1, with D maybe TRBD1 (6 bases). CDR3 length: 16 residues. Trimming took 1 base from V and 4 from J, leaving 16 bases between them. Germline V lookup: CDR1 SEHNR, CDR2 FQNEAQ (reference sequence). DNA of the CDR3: TGTGCCAGCAGCTTAGGAGCCAGCTACAGGGCCACTGAAGCTTTCTTT. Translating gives CASSLGASYRATEAFF.

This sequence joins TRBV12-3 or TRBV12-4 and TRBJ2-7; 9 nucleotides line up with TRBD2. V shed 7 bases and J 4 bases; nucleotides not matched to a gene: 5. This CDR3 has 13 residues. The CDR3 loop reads CASTKREAYEQYF. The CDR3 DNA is TGTGCCAGCACGAAGCGGGAGGCGTACGAGCAGTACTTC.